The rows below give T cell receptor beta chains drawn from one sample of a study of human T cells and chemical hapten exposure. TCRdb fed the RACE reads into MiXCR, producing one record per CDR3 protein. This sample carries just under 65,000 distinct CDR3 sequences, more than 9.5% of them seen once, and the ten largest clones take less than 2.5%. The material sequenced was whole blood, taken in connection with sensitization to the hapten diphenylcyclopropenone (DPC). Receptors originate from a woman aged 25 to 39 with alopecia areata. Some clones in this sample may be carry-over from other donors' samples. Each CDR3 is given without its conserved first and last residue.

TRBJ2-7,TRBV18,ASSPPSGTYEQY
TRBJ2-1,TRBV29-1,SAFLAGGYNEQF
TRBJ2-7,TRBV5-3,ARSPTTTSDNSYEQY
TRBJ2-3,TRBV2,ASIWTPSTDTQY
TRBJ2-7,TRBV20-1,SGGLEQY
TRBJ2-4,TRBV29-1,SVEFVNIQY
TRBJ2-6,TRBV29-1,SVLSNLGSGANVLT
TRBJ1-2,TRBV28,ASRSQGPIGYT
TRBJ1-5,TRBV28,ASIRIASNQPQH
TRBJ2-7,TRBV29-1,SVNGASGSNGQY
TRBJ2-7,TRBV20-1,SVGQFSYEQY